Listed here are 15 T cell receptor beta chains from one sample, sequenced in a study of T cell responses to AZD1222 COVID-19 vaccine (dated by TCRdb to about 2021). The time point label, read with the paper, signifies: baseline before first vaccination. Library preparation was by the immunoSEQ multiplex PCR assay. Here the immuneACCESS table is served through TCRdb, limited to in-frame sequences with V and J called. Missing clones are a known gap in these copies; in checked studies unresolved V genes cover under half, and the rest lacks a known reason. Present in this sample are around 97,000 clones, 91% of which were seen just once. Under 50% of the sample is taken by the ten largest. Material: peripheral blood, obtained on day 0 of AZD1222 vaccination. All receptors come from an adult in good health.

Comments on this clone: One end of the junction is discordant with germline, which a read error may explain. The chain joins TRBV19 to TRBJ1-2; unclear D gene. Germline V gene data show CDR1 as LNHDA and CDR2 as SQIVND (reference sequence). CDR3 length: 14 amino acids. CDR3 sequence: CASNSDPSDYDYTF. For the CDR3, the DNA is TGTGCCAGTAATTCAGATCCCTCGGACTATGACTACACCTTC.

J is TRBJ2-2 and V is TRBV5-4; TRBD2 matches at 13 bases. Germline V gives CDR1 SGHNT, CDR2 YYREEE (reference sequence). This CDR3 region has 16 residues. V dropped 3 bases and J dropped 4; count of bases not matched to a gene: 3. In nucleotides, the CDR3 is TGTGCCAGCAGCTGGGGACTAGCGGGAAGCACCGGGGAGCTGTTTTTT. Its protein is CASSWGLAGSTGELFF.

This rearrangement joins TRBV19 to TRBJ1-3; D is unresolved. V was clipped by 5 bases and J by 3 bases, with 11 bases between them. Germline V gene data show CDR1 as LNHDA and CDR2 as SQIVND (reference sequence). The CDR3 extends over 14 amino acids. CDR3 residues: CASSYRAVGNTIYF. The CDR3 coding sequence is TGTGCCAGTAGTTATCGGGCAGTTGGAAACACCATATATTTT.

J is TRBJ2-2 and V is TRBV3-1 (or the pseudogene TRBV3-2); TRBD2 matches 11 bases. Germline V CDR1 and CDR2: LGHDT, YNNKEL (reference sequence). The CDR3 runs to 17 residues. V shed 6 bases, J shed 4 bases, and the junction held 10 bases outside the gene matches. This CDR3 is CASSRLSGRVGTGELFF. The CDR3 DNA reads as TGTGCCAGCAGTCGACTTAGCGGGAGGGTGGGCACCGGGGAGCTGTTTTTT.

V is TRBV9 and J is TRBJ2-3; D gene uncertain. The germline gives CDR1 SGDLS, CDR2 YYNGEE. The CDR3 sequence is 14 residues long. V dropped 2 bases and J dropped 4 bases, with 11 bases sitting between them. The CDR3 DNA sequence: TGTGCCAGCAGCGTCCCCCGAGAGGCAGATACGCAGTATTTT. This encodes CASSVPREADTQYF.

The chain employs TRBV27 and TRBJ1-2, with 10 bases that match TRBD1. The V gene's germline CDR1 is MNHEY and CDR2 SMNVEV (reference sequence). V shed 5 bases and J 7 bases; nucleotides not matched to a gene: 7. This CDR3 contains 14 residues. The DNA for the CDR3 is TGTGCCAGCAGTCGACAGGGGGCATTGGGTGGCTACACCTTC. The encoded protein is CASSRQGALGGYTF.

The chain is built from TRBV5-1 and TRBJ2-2, with TRBD2 matching 11 bases. This CDR3 region has 16 residues. With V trimmed by 3 bases and J by 4 bases, 5 bases remained unmatched. From germline, CDR1 is SGHRS and CDR2 YFSETQ. The CDR3 is CASSSLTSGVTGELFF. In DNA form, the CDR3 reads TGCGCCAGCAGCTCCCTGACTAGCGGGGTCACCGGGGAGCTGTTTTTT. Full variable domain (outside the CDR3, taken from reference TRBV5-1 and TRBJ2-2): KAGVTQTPRYLIKTRGQQVTLSCSPISGHRSVSWYQQTPGQGLQFLFEYFSETQRNKGNFPGRFSGRQFSNSRSEMNVSTLELGDSALYLCASSSLTSGVTGELFFGEGSRLTVL.

V usage is TRBV15 and J usage is TRBJ1-4; unclear D gene. The V gene's germline CDR1 is LNHNV and CDR2 YYDKDF (reference sequence). The CDR3 has 13 amino acids. V was cut by 8 bases and J by 5 bases, with 12 bases left in between. The CDR3 is CATLDRPNEKLFF. Here the CDR3 DNA reads TGTGCCACCTTGGATAGGCCAAATGAAAAACTGTTTTTT. The full variable domain, in which reference TRBV15 and TRBJ1-4 provide the parts outside the CDR3, is DAMVIQNPRYQVTQFGKPVTLSCSQTLNHNVMYWYQQKSSQAPKLLFHYYDKDFNNEADTPDNFQSRRPNTSFCFLDIRSPGLGDTAMYLCATLDRPNEKLFFGSGTQLSVL.

This sequence joins TRBV12-3 or TRBV12-4 and TRBJ2-5; 8 nucleotides agree with TRBD2. There are 13 residues in the CDR3. J was trimmed by 7 bases and V by 5 bases; bases with no gene match: 6. In nucleotides, the CDR3 is TGTGCCAGCAGTACGGGACTAGTTGGGACCCAGTACTTC. Protein: CASSTGLVGTQYF.

The chain has TRBV7-9 and TRBJ2-7; no clear D gene. From germline, CDR1 is SEHNR and CDR2 FQNEAQ (reference sequence). V lost 6 bases and J 0 bases, leaving 15 bases between the germline ends. This CDR3 is 15 amino acids long. The CDR3 reads CASSYMGRSSYEQYF. For the CDR3, the DNA is TGTGCCAGCAGTTATATGGGTAGAAGCTCCTACGAGCAGTACTTC.

The chain uses TRBV5-4 and TRBJ2-5, with a possible D match to TRBD2 (6 bases). The CDR3 runs 15 residues. Germline V CDR1 and CDR2: SGHNT, YYREEE (reference sequence). V lost 4 bases and J lost 5, with 18 bases in between. CDR3 in amino acids: CASSGTSVRSETQYF. CDR3 DNA: TGTGCCAGCAGCGGGACTTCAGTTAGGAGCGAGACCCAGTACTTC.

The V call is TRBV2, the J call TRBJ1-3, with no clear D. CDR1 is SNHLY and CDR2 is FYNNEI in the germline V gene. Trimming cost V 1 base and J 5 bases, with 9 bases left between them. The CDR3 consists of 14 residues. The CDR3 DNA sequence: TGTGCCAGCAGTGAAGAAGGTTTGAGAAACACCATATATTTT. As protein: CASSEEGLRNTIYF.

The genes are TRBV6-6 and TRBJ2-3, with D perhaps TRBD1 or TRBD2 (6 bases each). Germline V gene lookup returns CDR1 MNHNY and CDR2 SVGAGI (reference sequence). The V gene lost 10 bases and the J gene lost 0 bases, with 20 bases spanning the gap. The CDR3 is 16 amino acids. CDR3 region: CATQGRGRASTDTQYF. In DNA form, the CDR3 reads TGTGCCACTCAAGGCCGGGGGCGGGCTAGCACAGATACGCAGTATTTT.

V gene TRBV24-1 combines with J gene TRBJ2-3; the D gene is possibly TRBD1 (6 bases). Germline-derived CDR1 and CDR2 are KGHDR and SFDVKD. This CDR3 has 15 residues. V lost 4 bases to trimming and J lost 3 bases, with 13 bases between them. CDR3 nucleotides: TGTGCCACCAGTGACTCTGGACAGCCTACAGATACGCAGTATTTT. It yields the protein CATSDSGQPTDTQYF.

The chain links TRBV7-8 to TRBJ2-5; D perhaps matches TRBD1 (6 bases). The CDR3 runs to 15 residues. Between the trimmed V and J ends, which lost 0 bases and 4 bases, there was a span of 12 bases. CDR1 is SGHVS and CDR2 is FQNEAQ in the germline V gene. The CDR3 bases are TGTGCCAGCAGCTTAGCGGAGCACAGGGCAGAGACCCAGTACTTC. It specifies CASSLAEHRAETQYF.